This is a list of T cell receptor beta chains from one sample in a study of radiation and T cells in renal cell carcinoma. Using immunoSEQ multiplex PCR, the repertoire was profiled, and TCRdb retains in-frame clones only, with some absent. This sample carries some 100,000 clones, 82% of them seen once, and the ten largest clones take approximately 6.4%. The sequencing here drew on blood, taken from a patient whose treatment included radiotherapy and nephrectomy. These receptors came from a man aged 55-75 years with renal cell carcinoma. Each CDR3 is given with its conserved first and last residue. The D gene is left open where the match is weak. Part of the rows lack a size; the others show once, few, many or a class for expanded clones.

j_call v_call clone_size d_call cdr3_nt cdr3_aa
TRBJ2-5 TRBV19 - - TGTGCCAGTAGTATAGACAGACAAGAGACCCAGTACTTC CASSIDRQETQYF
TRBJ2-7 TRBV10-3 - TRBD1 TGTGCCATCAGATTTACAGGGGGCGATGAGCAGTACTTC CAIRFTGGDEQYF
TRBJ2-7 TRBV7-6 - TRBD2 TGTGCCAGCAGCTACCTACCGGGACTAGCGGACCAGGGGAACCACGAGCAGTACTTC CASSYLPGLADQGNHEQYF
TRBJ2-3 TRBV5-8 - TRBD1 TGTGCCAGCAGCTTTTTAGGGGACAGATTCACAGATACGCAGTATTTT CASSFLGDRFTDTQYF
TRBJ2-5 TRBV7-9 - - TGTGCCAGCAGCTTCCCCCAAGAGACCCAGTACTTC CASSFPQETQYF
TRBJ1-1 TRBV9 few - TGTGCCAGCAGCGCACTCAGGGATCAAACTGAAGCTTTCTTT CASSALRDQTEAFF
TRBJ2-1 TRBV25-1 once TRBD2 TGTGCCAGCAGTGATTTGGTGGGACTACCAACCCAGTTCTTC CASSDLVGLPTQFF
TRBJ2-7 TRBV7-8 once - TGTGCCAGCAGCTTGGAGTCTTCCTACGAGCAGTACTTC CASSLESSYEQYF
TRBJ1-2 TRBV7-3 - - TGTGCCAGCAGCCCCACCGACGGGGCGAGTAGCTACACCTTC CASSPTDGASSYTF
TRBJ2-7 TRBV27 - TRBD2 TGTGCCAGCTCACCCTCTAGCGGCGGTTTCTGGTTCTCGTCCTACGAGCAGTACTTC CASSPSSGGFWFSSYEQYF
TRBJ2-3 TRBV10-1 - TRBD1 TGCGCCAGCAGCGATACCGGGACAGGCACAGATACGCAGTATTTT CASSDTGTGTDTQYF
TRBJ2-1 TRBV13 - TRBD2 TGTGCCAGCAGTTTTAGCGGGAGCGGGTACAATGAGCAGTTCTTC CASSFSGSGYNEQFF
TRBJ2-5 TRBV29-1 - TRBD1 TGCAGCGTTGAGTTCAGGGGGCGCGGGGAGACCCAGTACTTC CSVEFRGRGETQYF
TRBJ2-5 TRBV5-4 - - TGTGCCAGCAGCTTGCCCGGACAGCTCGGAGAGACCCAGTACTTC CASSLPGQLGETQYF